Listed below are T cell receptor beta chains from one sample, sequenced in a study of blood T cell repertoires in COVID-19. Sequencing used immunoSEQ multiplex PCR; TCRdb keeps in-frame clones, though not all of them. The table shows a few hundred thousand clones, with about 91% occurring only once. The specimen sequenced was peripheral blood. These receptors were taken from an older woman with acute or convalescent COVID-19. Both conserved end residues are part of each CDR3. The D gene is left open where the match is weak. A clone size is listed for some rows: how often the clone was seen (once, few, many), or a class if it is expanded.

d_gene: NA; v_gene: TRBV14; abundance: NA; j_gene: TRBJ1-1; CDR3aa: CASSQSLVTEAFF; CDR3nt: TGTGCCAGCAGCCAATCACTAGTCACTGAAGCTTTCTTT
d_gene: TRBD1; v_gene: TRBV19; abundance: NA; j_gene: TRBJ1-5; CDR3aa: CASSTLQGASYQPQHF; CDR3nt: TGTGCCAGTAGTACCCTCCAGGGGGCGAGTTATCAGCCCCAGCATTTT
d_gene: NA; v_gene: TRBV28; abundance: NA; j_gene: TRBJ1-1; CDR3aa: CASTSRSDTEAFF; CDR3nt: TGTGCCAGCACCTCGAGGAGTGACACTGAAGCTTTCTTT
d_gene: TRBD2; v_gene: TRBV27; abundance: NA; j_gene: TRBJ2-1; CDR3aa: CASSLSGRSGRGDEQFF; CDR3nt: TGTGCCAGCAGTTTATCCGGTCGCAGCGGGAGAGGCGATGAGCAGTTCTTC
d_gene: NA; v_gene: TRBV7-8; abundance: once; j_gene: TRBJ2-1; CDR3aa: CASSLVWGVEQFF; CDR3nt: TGTGCCAGCAGCTTAGTCTGGGGGGTTGAGCAGTTCTTC
d_gene: TRBD1; v_gene: TRBV11-2; abundance: NA; j_gene: TRBJ1-4; CDR3aa: CASSRQGAGANEKLFF; CDR3nt: TGTGCCAGCAGCCGACAGGGGGCCGGGGCTAATGAAAAACTGTTTTTT
d_gene: NA; v_gene: TRBV7-2; abundance: NA; j_gene: TRBJ2-7; CDR3aa: CASSLARAGPAYEQYF; CDR3nt: TGTGCCAGCAGCTTAGCGAGGGCAGGTCCCGCGTACGAGCAGTACTTC
d_gene: TRBD1; v_gene: TRBV11-2; abundance: NA; j_gene: TRBJ2-7; CDR3aa: CASTTGTGGYEQYF; CDR3nt: TGTGCCAGCACCACCGGGACAGGGGGATACGAGCAGTACTTC
d_gene: TRBD1; v_gene: TRBV28; abundance: NA; j_gene: TRBJ2-1; CDR3aa: CASNPGQAYNEQFF; CDR3nt: TGTGCCAGCAACCCGGGACAGGCCTACAATGAGCAGTTCTTC
d_gene: TRBD1; v_gene: TRBV9; abundance: NA; j_gene: TRBJ1-2; CDR3aa: CASSVGTGANYGYTF; CDR3nt: TGTGCCAGCAGCGTAGGAACAGGGGCTAACTATGGCTACACCTTC
d_gene: NA; v_gene: TRBV29-1; abundance: few; j_gene: TRBJ1-1; CDR3aa: CSVEEGGVPEAFF; CDR3nt: TGCAGCGTTGAAGAGGGAGGGGTCCCTGAAGCTTTCTTT
d_gene: TRBD1; v_gene: TRBV6-6; abundance: NA; j_gene: TRBJ1-2; CDR3aa: CASSGQGNYGYTF; CDR3nt: TGTGCCAGCAGCGGACAGGGGAACTATGGCTACACCTTC
d_gene: TRBD1; v_gene: TRBV28; abundance: NA; j_gene: TRBJ1-5; CDR3aa: CASSQGQGINQPQHF; CDR3nt: TGTGCCAGCAGCCAGGGACAGGGGATAAATCAGCCCCAGCATTTT
d_gene: TRBD1; v_gene: TRBV6-6; abundance: NA; j_gene: TRBJ1-4; CDR3aa: CASSLGQGGEKLFF; CDR3nt: TGTGCCAGCAGTCTCGGACAGGGAGGGGAAAAACTGTTTTTT
d_gene: TRBD2; v_gene: TRBV5-1; abundance: NA; j_gene: TRBJ2-1; CDR3aa: CASSLGTSGGASEQFF; CDR3nt: TGCGCCAGCAGCTTGGGGACTAGCGGGGGGGCTAGTGAGCAGTTCTTC
d_gene: NA; v_gene: TRBV9; abundance: NA; j_gene: TRBJ2-1; CDR3aa: CASSARPDGGYYNEQFF; CDR3nt: TGTGCCAGCAGCGCCCGACCTGACGGGGGATACTACAATGAGCAGTTCTTC
d_gene: TRBD1; v_gene: TRBV5-4; abundance: once; j_gene: TRBJ1-2; CDR3aa: CASSRGQGYGYTF; CDR3nt: TGTGCCAGCAGCAGGGGACAGGGCTATGGCTACACCTTC
d_gene: NA; v_gene: TRBV27; abundance: NA; j_gene: TRBJ1-4; CDR3aa: CASRYTTNEKLFF; CDR3nt: TGTGCCAGCAGATACACAACTAATGAAAAACTGTTTTTT
d_gene: TRBD1; v_gene: TRBV7-6; abundance: NA; j_gene: TRBJ2-3; CDR3aa: CASSFLRTRGKDTQYF; CDR3nt: TGTGCCAGCAGCTTCTTACGGACCAGGGGGAAAGATACGCAGTATTTT
d_gene: NA; v_gene: TRBV6-5; abundance: NA; j_gene: TRBJ1-6; CDR3aa: CASSLLEGNSPLHF; CDR3nt: TGTGCCAGCAGTCTACTTGAGGGTAATTCACCCCTCCACTTT
d_gene: NA; v_gene: TRBV6-5; abundance: NA; j_gene: TRBJ2-7; CDR3aa: CASSFSITQGSEQYF; CDR3nt: TGTGCCAGCAGTTTCTCCATAACACAGGGTAGCGAGCAGTACTTC
d_gene: NA; v_gene: TRBV27; abundance: NA; j_gene: TRBJ2-7; CDR3aa: CASSFRDTYEQYF; CDR3nt: TGTGCCAGCAGTTTCAGGGACACCTACGAGCAGTACTTC
d_gene: NA; v_gene: TRBV9; abundance: once; j_gene: TRBJ2-7; CDR3aa: CASSVASRDEQYF; CDR3nt: TGTGCCAGCAGCGTAGCCAGTCGGGACGAGCAGTACTTC
d_gene: NA; v_gene: TRBV6-6; abundance: NA; j_gene: TRBJ2-7; CDR3aa: CASSYVERYEQYF; CDR3nt: TGTGCCAGCAGTTACGTGGAGCGCTACGAGCAGTACTTC
d_gene: NA; v_gene: TRBV6-5; abundance: once; j_gene: TRBJ1-1; CDR3aa: CASSYVENTEAFF; CDR3nt: TGTGCCAGCAGTTACGTAGAGAACACTGAAGCTTTCTTT
d_gene: NA; v_gene: TRBV24-1; abundance: NA; j_gene: TRBJ2-7; CDR3aa: CATSPSDLRPYEQYF; CDR3nt: TGTGCCACCAGTCCTAGCGACCTTAGACCCTACGAGCAGTACTTC
d_gene: NA; v_gene: TRBV13; abundance: NA; j_gene: TRBJ1-1; CDR3aa: CASSFIVGANTEAFF; CDR3nt: TGTGCCAGCAGCTTTATAGTTGGGGCAAATACTGAAGCTTTCTTT